This record concerns one T cell receptor (beta chain) sequence. Its target antigen remains unknown. The sample holds no much larger clone one base away, and base qualities are not on file. The label giving this sample's time point can be read as: baseline before first vaccination. Vaccinee samples were obtained from the UK trials COV001 and COV002, which included a single-blind randomized controlled phase 2/3 trial of AZD1222 (ChAdOx1 nCoV-19) in healthy adults. For TCRbeta chain sequencing, PBMC samples were collected from trial participants at day 0 and at day 28 after the second dose. The CDR3 regions of human TCRbeta chains were subjected to immunosequencing. Regarding the original processing steps: TCRs in the repertoires were matched against a reference library of SARS-CoV-2-specific TCRs that had been generated with the MIRA antigen-specificity platform. Breadth was defined as the fraction of unique TCRs that were SARS-CoV-2-associated. Depth was defined as the fraction of total T cells that were SARS-CoV-2-associated. Using the MIRA data, every spike-specific TCR was mapped to the spike region that the TCR reacted to and assigned to either a CD4 or a CD8 class. Log10-transformed breadth and depth values were compared by one-way ANOVA with Sidak's multiple comparisons tests. Not all clones reach the TCRdb copy of this immuneACCESS table, which keeps in-frame sequences only. Checked studies attribute under half of the gap to unresolved V genes and leave the rest unexplained. That table supplies the V and J calls and clone size; D and trimming were determined from the DNA. The sample contains about 93,000 clones, 70% to 90% of them found a single time. Of the sample, 5.5% to 7% is held by the ten largest clones.

This sample was taken from a study of T cell responses to AZD1222 COVID-19 vaccine (dated by TCRdb to the early 2020s). In terms of the full investigation: AZD1222 recipients given second doses at about 4 weeks or at about 12 weeks were pooled, since spike-specific TCR depth and breadth were not found to differ between the two schedules. TCR sequencing was performed for more than 230 trial participants, of whom around 200 were given two doses of AZD1222 and approximately 25 were given two doses of MenACWY control vaccine. Trial participants were enrolled into age subgroups of 18-55, 56-69 and 70-plus years, which contained about 150, 27 and 61 TCR-sequenced participants, respectively. What the work shows at the level of the full study, not this receptor alone: Most participants were white British and females outnumbered males, and the authors suggested that clonal diversity may have been underestimated. The 56-69-year group was small, and its depth increase did not reach significance, likely because of low power. CD4 TCRs associated with the vaccine covered the entire spike protein, and the dominant responses were in regions 160-218 and 743-854. Spike-specific TCR breadth and depth rose significantly after two AZD1222 doses compared with day 0 and with MenACWY recipients. Because no day 14 peak-response samples were available, the repertoires could be characterized only after the peak T cell response. Conclusions about previously exposed vaccinees are limited because only a handful of AZD1222 recipients were SARS-CoV-2 seropositive at baseline. Reportedly, almost half of the unique spike-specific TCRs recognized epitopes lying outside the regions that are mutated in the B.1.351 and B.1.1.7 variants.

Sequenced material: peripheral blood, taken on day 0 of AZD1222 vaccination. This TCR was recovered from an adult in good health.

CDR3 protein: CASSLGLGQISRIYGYTF. The DNA sequence is given as TGTGCCAGCAGCTTAGGTCTGGGACAAATTTCTCGAATCTATGGCTACACCTTC. The rearranged chain carries TRBV7-8 and TRBJ1-2, and TRBD1 may be the D gene, going by 6 matching bases. V is clipped by 1 base and J by 4 bases, and the sequence between their germline boundaries is 22 bases long. Reading from cysteine to phenylalanine, the CDR3 counts 18 amino acids. Solely the CDR3 DNA is kept, with 54 bases framed from the first base. For CDR1 and CDR2, the germline V gene lists SGHVS and FQNEAQ.